A selection of T cell receptor beta chains follows, all from one sample in a study of cytomegalovirus exposure and HLA in healthy donors. Measured with immunoSEQ multiplex PCR; TCRdb has only the in-frame clones, and not every one. The sample lists about 140,000 clones, about 75% seen once, with around 3.4% in the top ten. The sequenced material came from PBMCs. These receptor sequences come from a man aged 35 to 55 in good health and CMV-seronegative. The CDR3 runs from the conserved cysteine through the conserved F or W. The D gene is left open where the match is weak. Expanded clones are given a class, and other clones once, few, many or no size at all.

TRBD1	TRBJ2-7	NA	TRBV19	CASSDLGQGWTYEQYF	TGTGCCAGTAGTGACTTGGGACAGGGGTGGACCTACGAGCAGTACTTC
NA	TRBJ2-7	NA	TRBV11-2	CASSLDRTGWLGEQYF	TGTGCCAGCAGCTTAGATAGGACGGGGTGGTTAGGCGAGCAGTACTTC
TRBD2	TRBJ2-3	NA	TRBV6-6	CASTPRGGPDTQYF	TGTGCCAGCACGCCCCGGGGGGGCCCAGATACGCAGTATTTT
TRBD1	TRBJ2-3	NA	TRBV7-6	CASSLRDRVPTDTQYF	TGTGCCAGCAGCCTCCGGGACAGGGTCCCCACAGATACGCAGTATTTT
NA	TRBJ2-2	NA	TRBV5-1	CASSYLDRRTNTGELFF	TGCGCCAGCAGCTACCTGGACAGAAGAACGAACACCGGGGAGCTGTTTTTT
TRBD1	TRBJ2-3	NA	TRBV5-1	CASSRGQGSDTQYF	TGCGCCAGCAGCAGAGGACAGGGCTCAGATACGCAGTATTTT
TRBD1	TRBJ2-1	NA	TRBV27	CASSSGTGTYNEQFF	TGTGCCAGCAGTTCCGGGACAGGAACCTACAATGAGCAGTTCTTC
NA	TRBJ2-3	NA	TRBV6-5	CASSPAASTDTQYF	TGTGCCAGCAGCCCGGCGGCTAGCACAGATACGCAGTATTTT
NA	TRBJ2-7	NA	TRBV19	CASSIRYGQTYEQYF	TGTGCCAGTAGTATAAGATACGGACAGACCTACGAGCAGTACTTC
TRBD2	TRBJ2-2	NA	TRBV7-3	CASSLGLAGTGELFF	TGTGCCAGCAGCTTGGGACTAGCGGGCACCGGGGAGCTGTTTTTT
TRBD2	TRBJ2-3	NA	TRBV5-1	CASSLGTSGGATDTQYF	TGCGCCAGCAGCTTGGGGACTAGCGGGGGGGCCACAGATACGCAGTATTTT
TRBD2	TRBJ2-1	few	TRBV5-4	CASSPRLAGIYNEQFF	TGTGCCAGCAGCCCTCGACTAGCGGGGATCTACAATGAGCAGTTCTTC
NA	TRBJ1-2	NA	TRBV5-6	CASSPRLGGGYTF	TGTGCCAGCAGCCCCAGACTTGGGGGGGGCTACACCTTC
NA	TRBJ2-7	NA	TRBV5-1	CASTGLGADEQYF	TGCGCCAGCACGGGTCTAGGGGCTGACGAGCAGTACTTC
NA	TRBJ1-4	NA	TRBV5-4	CASSQSTGFDEKLFF	TGTGCCAGCAGCCAATCCACAGGGTTCGATGAAAAACTGTTTTTT
NA	TRBJ2-7	NA	TRBV7-9	CASSARSEQYF	TGTGCCAGCAGCGCTAGAAGCGAGCAGTACTTC
TRBD2	TRBJ2-2	NA	TRBV2	CASSPAGTTGELFF	TGTGCCAGCAGTCCAGCGGGGACGACCGGGGAGCTGTTTTTT
TRBD1	TRBJ2-1	NA	TRBV25-1	CASSETGVDNEQFF	TGTGCCAGCAGTGAGACAGGGGTTGACAATGAGCAGTTCTTC
TRBD1	TRBJ1-6	NA	TRBV5-1	CASSSTGQGISYNSPLHF	TGCGCCAGCAGCTCCACGGGACAGGGAATCTCCTATAATTCACCCCTCCACTTT
NA	TRBJ2-7	NA	TRBV9	CASSAPDGGGLSYEQYF	TGTGCCAGCAGCGCACCCGACGGCGGGGGCCTCTCCTACGAGCAGTACTTC
NA	TRBJ2-1	NA	TRBV2	CASSEGESSYNEQFF	TGTGCCAGCAGTGAAGGGGAGTCCTCCTACAATGAGCAGTTCTTC
NA	TRBJ2-7	NA	TRBV19	CASTGAYEQYF	TGTGCCAGTACCGGGGCCTACGAGCAGTACTTC
NA	TRBJ2-2	NA	TRBV14	CASSQVGGYTGELFF	TGTGCCAGCAGCCAAGTAGGCGGGTACACCGGGGAGCTGTTTTTT
NA	TRBJ1-2	NA	TRBV7-8	CASSASANSGYTF	TGTGCCAGCAGCGCCAGCGCTAACTCTGGCTACACCTTC
TRBD1	TRBJ1-5	NA	TRBV10-3	CAISPGQGRDQPQHF	TGTGCCATCAGCCCGGGACAGGGGCGGGATCAGCCCCAGCATTTT
NA	TRBJ2-5	NA	TRBV25-1	CASSEPETQYF	TGTGCCAGCAGTGAACCGGAGACCCAGTACTTC
NA	TRBJ2-1	NA	TRBV5-4	CASSRSGTVSSYNEQFF	TGTGCCAGCAGCCGTAGCGGCACCGTTAGCTCCTACAATGAGCAGTTCTTC
TRBD1	TRBJ1-3	few	TRBV5-1	CASSLAGQGEGNTIYF	TGCGCCAGCAGCTTGGCCGGACAGGGGGAAGGAAACACCATATATTTT
NA	TRBJ1-2	once	TRBV30	CAWSVGGINYGYTF	TGTGCCTGGAGTGTTGGGGGGATTAACTATGGCTACACCTTC
NA	TRBJ2-1	NA	TRBV5-6	CASSWGVAVGNEQFF	TGTGCCAGCAGCTGGGGTGTAGCGGTGGGTAATGAGCAGTTCTTC
NA	TRBJ1-3	NA	TRBV7-9	CASSRPEAGNTIYF	TGTGCCAGCAGCAGACCAGAGGCTGGAAACACCATATATTTT
TRBD1	TRBJ1-4	NA	TRBV7-3	CASSQQGLAEKLFF	TGTGCCAGCAGCCAACAGGGGTTAGCTGAAAAACTGTTTTTT
NA	TRBJ1-2	few	TRBV27	CASSLGGFPYGYPF	TGTGCCAGCAGTTTAGGAGGTTTCCCCTATGGCTACCCCTTC
TRBD2	TRBJ2-2	once	TRBV7-2	CASSFGRGGANTGELFF	TGTGCCAGCAGCTTCGGTCGGGGGGGCGCGAACACCGGGGAGCTGTTTTTT
NA	TRBJ2-5	NA	TRBV7-2	CASSARTGREQYF	TGTGCCAGCAGCGCCCGGACAGGTCGGGAGCAGTACTTC
NA	TRBJ2-1	NA	TRBV19	CASSIRSGSYNEQFF	TGTGCCAGTAGTATCCGTAGCGGCTCCTACAATGAGCAGTTCTTC
TRBD1	TRBJ2-3	NA	TRBV6-5	CASRRQGMVTDTQYF	TGTGCCAGCAGACGACAGGGGATGGTCACAGATACGCAGTATTTT
NA	TRBJ2-7	NA	TRBV28	CASSWGLYEQYF	TGTGCCAGCAGTTGGGGGCTCTACGAGCAGTACTTC
NA	TRBJ1-1	NA	TRBV5-1	CASSLDRSNTEAFF	TGCGCCAGCAGCTTGGACAGGTCGAACACTGAAGCTTTCTTT
TRBD1	TRBJ1-2	NA	TRBV2	CASSDRTGKSGYTF	TGTGCCAGCAGTGATAGGACAGGGAAGAGTGGCTACACCTTC
NA	TRBJ1-3	few	TRBV27	CASGGASGNTIYF	TGTGCCAGCGGGGGGGCCTCTGGAAACACCATATATTTT
TRBD1	TRBJ1-2	NA	TRBV6-5	CASRPLGQGVYGYTF	TGTGCCAGCAGACCCCTCGGACAGGGGGTATATGGCTACACCTTC
TRBD2	TRBJ2-3	few	TRBV2	CASSLTQLAGATDTQYF	TGTGCCAGCAGTCTAACCCAACTAGCGGGGGCGACAGATACGCAGTATTTT
TRBD2	TRBJ2-5	NA	TRBV29-1	CSVALAGALQETQYF	TGCAGCGTTGCACTAGCGGGGGCTCTCCAAGAGACCCAGTACTTC
NA	TRBJ1-5	NA	TRBV6-1	CASSDMGDSNQPQHF	TGTGCCAGCAGTGATATGGGAGATAGCAATCAGCCCCAGCATTTT
NA	TRBJ1-2	NA	TRBV5-1	CASSLSGTAFGYTF	TGCGCCAGCAGCTTGAGCGGGACGGCTTTTGGCTACACCTTC
TRBD1	TRBJ1-3	NA	TRBV5-8	CASSRTGGVGNTIYF	TGTGCCAGCAGCCGGACAGGGGGCGTGGGAAACACCATATATTTT